One and the same sample provided the 15 T cell receptor beta chains below, sequenced in a study of blood T cell repertoires in COVID-19 (dated by TCRdb to 2020 to 2022). Receptors were amplified or captured by the immunoSEQ multiplex PCR assay. In TCRdb, the immuneACCESS table is reduced to in-frame sequences with V and J assigned. These tables do not hold every clone; where another copy was compared, an unresolved V gene accounts for under half, and the others remain unexplained. The sample has about 370,000 clones on record, around 91% of them singletons. Less than 1.2% of the sample comes from the top ten. The sample consisted of PBMCs or T cells enriched from blood (not recorded which). The receptors derive from a man aged 18 to 29 who had recovered from COVID-19.

As regards this clone: The same CDR3 arises from other DNA sequences in this sample as well. The J gene is TRBJ1-2, the V gene TRBV28, with D perhaps matching TRBD1 (5 bases). CDR3 length: 13 amino acids. V was cut by 2 bases and J by 5 bases, with 9 bases left in between. Germline assignment: CDR1 MDHEN and CDR2 SYDVKM. The chain's CDR3 is CASSLGRGYGYTF. CDR3 bases: TGTGCCAGCAGTTTAGGCCGGGGGTATGGCTACACCTTC.

This chain joins TRBV10-3 and TRBJ1-1, with 8 bases identical to TRBD1. The CDR3 extends over 14 amino acids. Germline values: CDR1 ENHRY, CDR2 SYGVKD. V was pared by 1 base and J by 4 bases, with 2 bases of the junction left unmatched. The CDR3 spells CAISEFGQGTEAFF. CDR3 sequence (DNA): TGTGCCATCAGTGAGTTTGGACAGGGCACTGAAGCTTTCTTT.

The chain joins TRBV6-2 or TRBV6-3 to TRBJ1-2; 7 bases fit TRBD1. This CDR3 comprises 15 residues. Germline assignment: CDR1 MNHEY and CDR2 SVGEGT. The V segment lost 4 bases and the J segment 2 bases; nucleotides outside the gene matches: 7. The CDR3 protein is CASSSLLTGNYGYTF. The CDR3 nucleotides are TGTGCCAGCAGTTCCCTTCTGACAGGGAACTATGGCTACACCTTC.

The genes are TRBV29-1 and TRBJ2-1; a weak D match, TRBD2 (5 bases). V was pared by 1 base and J by 6 bases, with 16 bases between. Germline V lookup: CDR1 SQVTM, CDR2 ANQGSEA. CDR3 length equals 15 residues. CDR3 bases: TGCAGCGTTGAAGGTAGCGAGCGTACCTTCAATGAGCAGTTCTTC. This translates into CSVEGSERTFNEQFF.

V gene TRBV5-1 combines with J gene TRBJ2-7; TRBD1 agrees at 10 bases. The CDR3 is made up of 12 amino acids. The trim removed 3 bases at V and 6 bases at J, leaving 0 bases unmatched. The V gene's germline CDR1 is SGHRS and CDR2 YFSETQ. CDR3 amino acids: CASSWTGGEQYF. CDR3 coding DNA: TGCGCCAGCAGCTGGACAGGGGGCGAGCAGTACTTC.

This chain joins TRBV9 and TRBJ2-2; 10 positions agree with TRBD1. CDR1 is SGDLS and CDR2 is YYNGEE in the germline V gene. The CDR3 contains 15 residues. The junction had 1 base not matched to a gene; V was cut back by 0 bases and J by 5 bases. The chain's CDR3 is CASSVEGQGTGELFF. CDR3 DNA sequence: TGTGCCAGCAGCGTAGAGGGACAGGGGACCGGGGAGCTGTTTTTT.

This chain joins TRBV12-3 or TRBV12-4 and TRBJ2-7; TRBD2 might be the D (5 bases). The CDR3 contains 13 residues. V lost 3 bases, J lost 4 bases, and 10 bases lay in between. CDR3 amino acids: CASSLRVLYEQYF. The CDR3 nucleotides read TGTGCCAGCAGTTTGAGGGTATTGTACGAGCAGTACTTC.

This chain joins TRBV3-1 (or the pseudogene TRBV3-2) and TRBJ2-1; 9 nucleotides align to TRBD1. This CDR3 contains 17 residues. V lost 1 base, J lost 3 bases, and 7 bases stayed unmatched. Germline V gives CDR1 LGHDT, CDR2 YNNKEL (reference sequence). Written as DNA, the CDR3 is TGTGCCAGCAGCCAAGCGCCCGGACAGGGGATCTACAATGAGCAGTTCTTC. It yields the protein CASSQAPGQGIYNEQFF.

The chain combines TRBV29-1 with TRBJ1-4, with D maybe TRBD1 (6 bases). CDR1 and CDR2 from the germline V gene are SQVTM and ANQGSEA. The CDR3 is 13 amino acids. The germline V and J ends were trimmed by 7 bases and 7 bases, with 16 bases remaining between them. In nucleotides, the CDR3 is TGCAGCGCCCTACAGGGAAACGGTGAAAAACTGTTTTTT. Translating it yields CSALQGNGEKLFF.

The rearrangement links TRBV7-2 to TRBJ2-3, with TRBD2 identical over 7 bases. V lost 1 base and J lost 3; bases outside the gene matches: 7. Germline-derived CDR1 and CDR2 are SGHTA and FQGNSA. The CDR3 totals 16 residues. For the CDR3, the DNA is TGTGCCAGCAGCTTAGGCGGCCTAGCGGTGACAGATACGCAGTATTTT. Its protein is CASSLGGLAVTDTQYF.

The V and J genes are TRBV5-1 and TRBJ1-4; TRBD1 is a possible D gene (6 bases). Germline V gene data show CDR1 as SGHRS and CDR2 as YFSETQ. The CDR3 has 15 residues. Deletions cut 1 base from V and 2 bases from J, with 9 bases between. CDR3 protein: CASSLFQGTNEKLFF. CDR3 coding DNA: TGCGCCAGCAGCTTGTTCCAGGGGACTAATGAAAAACTGTTTTTT.

About this clone: The junction departs from the called germline gene at one end, perhaps through a read error. The chain uses TRBV7-9 and TRBJ1-4; TRBD1 matches at 8 bases. Per the germline V gene, CDR1 is SEHNR and CDR2 is FQNEAQ (reference sequence). The CDR3 runs 17 residues. In DNA form, the CDR3 reads TGTGCCAGCAGCTCCTCCGGGACAGGTGCAACTAATGAAAAACTGTCTTTT. Residues: CASSSSGTGATNEKLSF.

The chain's CDR3 is CASRAGTTLALYNEQFF. The CDR3 coding sequence is TGTGCCAGTAGAGCGGGGACAACACTAGCGTTATACAATGAGCAGTTCTTC. This sequence joins TRBV19 and TRBJ2-1, with D possibly being TRBD2 (7 bases). The CDR3 is made up of 17 amino acids. Looked up from germline, CDR1 is LNHDA and CDR2 is SQIVND (reference sequence). Trimming left V 6 bases short and J 4 bases short, with 22 bases between.

The chain carries TRBV19 and TRBJ2-7; 10 bases align to TRBD1. CDR1 is LNHDA, CDR2 SQIVND, per germline (reference sequence). This CDR3 has 15 residues. The ends lost 5 bases at V and 4 bases at J; junction bases unmatched: 8. This CDR3 reads CASSPGDRGLYEQYF. CDR3 bases: TGTGCCAGTAGTCCAGGGGACAGGGGATTATACGAGCAGTACTTC.

The V call is TRBV7-2, the J call TRBJ1-1; TRBD1 might be the D (5 bases). The V and J ends lost 5 bases and 1 base respectively, with 17 bases between them. The germline V gene encodes CDR1 SGHTA and CDR2 FQGNSA. There are 16 residues in the CDR3. The CDR3 protein is CASSPPTASRNTEAFF. CDR3 nucleotides: TGTGCCAGCAGCCCTCCGACAGCGTCTCGGAACACTGAAGCTTTCTTT.